A single sample gave rise to the 32 T cell receptor beta chains below, sequenced in a study of cytomegalovirus exposure and HLA in healthy donors. The primer mix had 60 Vbeta and 13 Jbeta primers. The table came from immunoSEQ multiplex PCR; TCRdb's copy has only in-frame clones and leaves some out. The sample records about 140,000 clones, roughly 80% being singletons. The sequencing sample was made of PBMCs. The origin of the receptors is a woman aged 45-65 years in good health and CMV-seropositive.

The chain recombines TRBV30 with TRBJ1-1, with D possibly TRBD1 on 5 matching bases. This CDR3 contains 13 residues. Germline V CDR1 and CDR2: GTSNPN, SVGIG (reference sequence). V lost 3 bases and J 0 bases, leaving 8 bases between the germline ends. The CDR3 DNA follows: TGTGCCTGGAGACCGACAGTGAACACTGAAGCTTTCTTT. Its protein product is CAWRPTVNTEAFF.

The chain couples TRBV10-2 to TRBJ1-4, with D perhaps matching TRBD1 (6 bases). Per the germline V gene, CDR1 is WSHSY and CDR2 is SAAADI. With 0 bases removed from V and 8 bases from J, the gap between germline ends came to 10 bases. CDR3 length: 14 amino acids. The CDR3 nucleotides read TGCGCCAGCAGTGAGTCCCGAGGGGGAGAAAAACTGTTTTTT. It specifies CASSESRGGEKLFF.

The CDR3 region is CASTPGGGKSYGYTF. Here the CDR3 DNA reads TGTGCCAGCACCCCGGGTGGGGGGAAGAGCTATGGCTACACCTTC. The chain joins TRBV6-5 to TRBJ1-2; the D gene is possibly TRBD1 (5 bases). CDR3 length equals 15 residues. Germline values: CDR1 MNHEY, CDR2 SVGAGI. V gave up 7 bases and J gave up 4 bases, with 19 bases separating them.

The rearrangement uses TRBV9 and TRBJ2-7, with D maybe TRBD2 (6 bases). Germline values: CDR1 SGDLS, CDR2 YYNGEE. The CDR3 runs 15 residues. V gave up 2 bases and J gave up 6 bases, with 18 bases separating them. In nucleotides, the CDR3 is TGTGCCAGCAGCGTTGCGCAGGGCCTGGGAGGCGAGCAGTACTTC. It translates to CASSVAQGLGGEQYF. The complete variable domain, with remaining parts taken from reference TRBV9 and TRBJ2-7, reads DSGVTQTPKHLITATGQRVTLRCSPRSGDLSVYWYQQSLDQGLQFLIQYYNGEERAKGNILERFSAQQFPDLHSELNLSSLELGDSALYFCASSVAQGLGGEQYFGPGTRLTVT.

The chain employs TRBV6-1 and TRBJ2-5, with TRBD2 matching 8 bases. CDR3 length: 13 residues. V was pared by 6 bases and J by 5 bases, with 5 bases of the junction left unmatched. Germline-derived CDR1 and CDR2 are MNHNS and SASEGT. The CDR3 region has the DNA TGTGCCAGCAGCGGGGGGGGGATGGAGACCCAGTACTTC. Translating it yields CASSGGGMETQYF.

The chain joins TRBV2 to TRBJ2-3; 13 positions match TRBD2. V was clipped by 5 bases and J by 5 bases; unmatched bases: 7. The CDR3 loop spans 16 amino acids. Germline V gene sequence: CDR1 SNHLY, CDR2 FYNNEI. CDR3 coding DNA: TGTGCCAGCAGTCACCCGGGACTAGCGGGGAGAGATACGCAGTATTTT. Protein sequence: CASSHPGLAGRDTQYF.

The rearrangement uses TRBV9 and TRBJ2-2; 12 nucleotides match TRBD1. Germline CDR1 reads SGDLS; CDR2 reads YYNGEE. V trimming: 3 bases; J trimming: 3 bases; junction bases outside the gene matches: 3. This CDR3 comprises 16 residues. CDR3 sequence (DNA): TGTGCCAGCAGCGAGGGACAGGGGGCTGACACCGGGGAGCTGTTTTTT. It translates to CASSEGQGADTGELFF.

This clone was counted only a few times. The chain carries TRBV28 and TRBJ2-7; TRBD1 is a possible D gene (7 bases). The CDR3 sequence is 15 residues long. The germline V gene has CDR1 MDHEN and CDR2 SYDVKM. The V and J ends lost 0 bases and 0 bases respectively, with 9 bases between them. CDR3 DNA: TGTGCCAGCAGTTTATGGCAGGGGGGCTCCTACGAGCAGTACTTC. Residues: CASSLWQGGSYEQYF.

This chain links TRBV7-3 with TRBJ2-3; a possible D gene is TRBD2 (7 bases). The CDR3 spans 15 residues. The V gene's germline CDR1 is SGHTA and CDR2 FQGTGA. V was cut by 5 bases and J by 5 bases, with 17 bases left in between. CDR3 sequence reads: CASSLAPGEGDTQYF. For the CDR3, the DNA is TGTGCCAGCAGCCTCGCGCCAGGGGAGGGAGATACGCAGTATTTT.

This clone was seen a few times. The V and J genes are TRBV13 and TRBJ2-7; 16 bases match TRBD2. This CDR3 has 21 residues. Trimming at V came to 5 bases and at J to 0 bases, leaving 16 bases not matched to a gene. Germline lookup yields CDR1 PRHDT and CDR2 FYEKMQ (reference sequence). In DNA, the CDR3 is TGTGCCAGCAGCCGCACTCGGGCCCCCGGGACTAGCGGGGGGGTCTCCTACGAGCAGTACTTC. This translates into CASSRTRAPGTSGGVSYEQYF.

V gene TRBV9 combines with J gene TRBJ1-6; possible D gene TRBD1, 6 bases. The ends were cut back, 2 bases at V and 8 bases at J, with 20 bases in the middle. Per germline, CDR1 SGDLS and CDR2 YYNGEE. The CDR3 extends over 17 amino acids. CDR3 protein: CASSVRPGGPGDSPLHF. CDR3 DNA: TGTGCCAGCAGCGTGAGGCCCGGGGGGCCAGGGGATTCACCCCTCCACTTT.

The V call is TRBV9, the J call TRBJ1-3, with no clear D. The V and J ends lost 3 bases and 0 bases respectively, with 10 bases between them. The CDR3 has 15 residues. Germline V gene data show CDR1 as SGDLS and CDR2 as YYNGEE. Here the CDR3 reads CASSADFYSGNTIYF. DNA of the CDR3: TGTGCCAGCAGCGCCGACTTTTACTCTGGAAACACCATATATTTT.

The chain carries TRBV4-2 and TRBJ1-6; TRBD1 might be the D (6 bases). The ends were cut back, 1 base at V and 6 bases at J, with 10 bases in the middle. CDR1 and CDR2 (germline): LGHNA, YNFKEQ. CDR3 length: 15 residues. The CDR3 sequence is CASSQAQGTNSPLHF. CDR3 DNA: TGTGCCAGCAGCCAAGCACAGGGAACTAATTCACCCCTCCACTTT.

The J gene is TRBJ1-2, the V gene TRBV7-3; D is possibly TRBD1 (5 bases). The germline CDR1 and CDR2 sequences are SGHTA and FQGTGA. This CDR3 contains 15 residues. V lost 2 bases, J lost 4 bases, and 14 bases lay in between. In nucleotides, the CDR3 is TGTGCCAGCAGCTTAGGTCCAGGGAAGTCCTATGGCTACACCTTC. Translation gives CASSLGPGKSYGYTF.

CDR3 nucleotide sequence: TGTGCCAGCAGCCGAGGACAGGGGGCTAGCACAGATACGCAGTATTTT. It encodes CASSRGQGASTDTQYF. The genes are TRBV9 and TRBJ2-3; 11 bases fit TRBD1. V lost 4 bases and J lost 0; bases outside the gene matches: 4. Germline CDR1 is SGDLS and CDR2 is YYNGEE. The CDR3 is made up of 16 amino acids.

V and J are TRBV4-2 and TRBJ1-2; TRBD1 aligns across 9 bases. Trimming removed 3 bases from V and 6 bases from J; junction bases left unmatched: 8. Germline V gene data show CDR1 as LGHNA and CDR2 as YNFKEQ. CDR3 length equals 15 residues. CDR3 loop: CASSQATGTGNGYTF. DNA for the CDR3: TGTGCCAGCAGCCAGGCTACTGGGACAGGGAATGGCTACACCTTC.

V is TRBV7-9 and J is TRBJ1-3; possible D gene TRBD1, 6 bases. The CDR3 has 16 amino acids. Trimming took 4 bases from V and 4 from J, leaving 17 bases between them. Germline V gene data show CDR1 as SEHNR and CDR2 as FQNEAQ (reference sequence). The CDR3: CASSYHRDIWGNTIYF. CDR3 in DNA: TGTGCCAGCAGCTACCATAGGGACATTTGGGGAAACACCATATATTTT.

V usage is TRBV4-1 and J usage is TRBJ1-4, with 9 bases aligning to TRBD1. V trimming: 4 bases; J trimming: 8 bases; junction bases outside the gene matches: 11. Germline lookup yields CDR1 MGHRA and CDR2 YSYEKL. The CDR3 spans 16 residues. CDR3 nucleotides: TGCGCCAGCAGCCGTTACGGGACAGGGCCGAGGGAAAAACTGTTTTTT. Translation gives CASSRYGTGPREKLFF.

This clone was recorded a few times. The V and J genes are TRBV28 and TRBJ1-1; TRBD1 matches 10 bases. Germline CDR1 and CDR2: MDHEN and SYDVKM. CDR3 length: 14 residues. V was pared by 7 bases and J by 5 bases, with 7 bases of the junction left unmatched. The CDR3 protein is CASIDRGPTTEAFF. The CDR3 DNA is TGTGCCAGCATTGACAGGGGGCCAACGACTGAAGCTTTCTTT.

The chain links TRBV5-4 to TRBJ2-1; 9 bases agree with TRBD2. The V gene's germline CDR1 is SGHNT and CDR2 YYREEE (reference sequence). CDR3 size: 17 residues. Trimming cost V 0 bases and J 4 bases; bases outside gene matches: 8. CDR3 protein: CASSLDLAGSIYNEQFF. The CDR3 nucleotides are TGTGCCAGCAGCTTGGATCTAGCGGGGTCGATTTACAATGAGCAGTTCTTC.

The J gene is TRBJ2-7, the V gene TRBV14; D not certain. The CDR3 loop spans 13 amino acids. Germline lookup yields CDR1 SGHDN and CDR2 FVKESK. Trimming removed 3 bases at V and 1 base at J, with 7 bases between. The CDR3 DNA reads TGTGCCAGCAGCCAGCTAGGTTCCTACGAGCAGTACTTC. Encoded protein: CASSQLGSYEQYF.

The chain employs TRBV11-3 and TRBJ2-3; D unresolved. V shed 0 bases and J shed 0 bases, with 7 bases lying between them. Germline V gene data show CDR1 as SGHNT and CDR2 as YENEEA. CDR3 length: 15 residues. This chain's CDR3 is CASSLDSASTDTQYF. CDR3 nucleotides: TGTGCCAGCAGCTTAGACAGTGCTAGCACAGATACGCAGTATTTT. Filled out from reference TRBV11-3 and TRBJ2-3, the complete variable domain reads EAGVVQSPRYKIIEKKQPVAFWCNPISGHNTLYWYLQNLGQGPELLIRYENEEAVDDSQLPKDRFSAERLKGVDSTLKIQPAELGDSAVYLCASSLDSASTDTQYFGPGTRLTVL.

This clone came up a few times. V usage is TRBV5-1 and J usage is TRBJ2-2, with a possible D match to TRBD1 (5 bases). V lost 0 bases and J lost 0, with 9 bases in between. The CDR3 is 16 amino acids. CDR1 is SGHRS, CDR2 YFSETQ, per germline. CDR3 loop: CASSLGQTSNTGELFF. The CDR3 DNA is TGCGCCAGCAGCTTGGGACAGACCTCGAACACCGGGGAGCTGTTTTTT.

The genes are TRBV5-1 and TRBJ1-1; D perhaps matches TRBD1 (5 bases). The CDR3 sequence is 13 residues long. Germline V gives CDR1 SGHRS, CDR2 YFSETQ. V was shortened by 0 bases and J by 6 bases, with 9 bases between the two germline ends. CDR3 sequence (DNA): TGCGCCAGCAGCTTGGATACGGGGGCTGAAGCTTTCTTT. It specifies CASSLDTGAEAFF.

The chain combines TRBV5-1 with TRBJ1-2, with TRBD1 matching over 7 bases. The CDR3 totals 15 residues. Unmatched junction bases numbered 13, after V lost 4 bases and J lost 7 bases. The germline V gene encodes CDR1 SGHRS and CDR2 YFSETQ. The CDR3 spells CASSRTGEGFIGYTF. The CDR3 DNA sequence: TGCGCCAGCAGCAGGACAGGAGAGGGCTTTATTGGCTACACCTTC.

V and J are TRBV4-3 and TRBJ2-7; D might be TRBD1 (5 bases). Trimming cost V 4 bases and J 3 bases, with 7 bases left between them. CDR3 size: 12 residues. Germline values: CDR1 LGHNA, CDR2 YSLEER. The CDR3 DNA reads TGCGCCAGCAGCCCAACAGGCTACGAGCAGTACTTC. It is translated as CASSPTGYEQYF.

The chain employs TRBV7-6 and TRBJ2-7; 11 bases line up with TRBD1. The CDR3 extends over 14 amino acids. Germline CDR1 and CDR2: SGHVS and FNYEAQ. Trimming at V came to 5 bases and at J to 7 bases, leaving 7 bases not matched to a gene. DNA of the CDR3: TGTGCCAGCAGCGACCGGGACAGGGGGTGGGAGCAGTACTTC. It specifies CASSDRDRGWEQYF. Using reference TRBV7-6 and TRBJ2-7 for the parts outside the CDR3, the full variable domain is GAGVSQSPRYKVTKRGQDVALRCDPISGHVSLYWYRQALGQGPEFLTYFNYEAQQDKSGLPNDRFSAERPEGSISTLTIQRTEQRDSAMYRCASSDRDRGWEQYFGPGTRLTVT.

The rearrangement links TRBV27 to TRBJ2-7; 7 nucleotides agree with TRBD1. Unmatched junction bases numbered 11, after V lost 6 bases and J lost 3 bases. The germline V gene encodes CDR1 MNHEY and CDR2 SMNVEV (reference sequence). The CDR3 is 15 amino acids. CDR3 nucleotides: TGTGCCAGCAGCCCCAGGGACAGACTTAACTACGAGCAGTACTTC. Residues: CASSPRDRLNYEQYF.

The V call is TRBV11-2, the J call TRBJ2-4; possible D gene TRBD2, 6 bases. The CDR3 runs 16 residues. Germline V CDR1 and CDR2: SGHAT, FQNNGV. Trimming took 3 bases from V and 0 from J, leaving 12 bases between them. The CDR3 loop is CASSFGGGTAKNIQYF. Here the CDR3 DNA reads TGTGCCAGCAGCTTCGGTGGGGGGACAGCCAAAAACATTCAGTACTTC. The full variable domain, with the rest looked up from reference TRBV11-2 and TRBJ2-4, is EAGVAQSPRYKIIEKRQSVAFWCNPISGHATLYWYQQILGQGPKLLIQFQNNGVVDDSQLPKDRFSAERLKGVDSTLKIQPAKLEDSAVYLCASSFGGGTAKNIQYFGAGTRLSVL.

This clone has a handful of counts. The chain carries TRBV7-9 and TRBJ1-2; 8 bases map to TRBD1. CDR1 and CDR2 from the germline V gene are SEHNR and FQNEAQ (reference sequence). The CDR3 loop spans 13 amino acids. J lost 4 bases, V lost 5 bases, and 3 bases had no gene match. The CDR3 reads CASSAGTGYGYTF. Written as DNA, the CDR3 is TGTGCCAGCAGCGCAGGGACAGGCTATGGCTACACCTTC.

The sample holds one count of this clone. CDR3 sequence: CASSGSGAYQETQYF. As DNA, the CDR3 is TGTGCCAGCAGTGGAAGCGGGGCGTACCAAGAGACCCAGTACTTC. The chain joins TRBV7-2 to TRBJ2-5; 7 positions agree with TRBD2. The junction had 7 bases not matched to a gene; V was cut back by 6 bases and J by 0 bases. Germline CDR1 SGHTA, CDR2 FQGNSA. CDR3 length equals 15 residues.

V usage is TRBV27 and J usage is TRBJ2-3, with D possibly TRBD1 on 5 matching bases. The CDR3 is 14 amino acids. Trimming left V 4 bases short and J 0 bases short, with 8 bases between. Germline CDR1 MNHEY, CDR2 SMNVEV (reference sequence). CDR3 DNA sequence: TGTGCCAGCAGTTCCTGGACAAGCACAGATACGCAGTATTTT. Residues: CASSSWTSTDTQYF.